This TCR beta chain was retrieved from a study of T cell responses to AZD1222 COVID-19 vaccine. Study results and caveats: The study found Spike-specific TCR breadth and depth rose after two AZD1222 doses. Reportedly, nearly half of unique spike TCRs recognized epitopes outside B.1.351/B.1.1.7 mutations. Scientists sampled the repertoires only once the peak T cell response had passed. Possibly, clonal diversity was underestimated; donors were largely white British and included more females.

A note on this clone: Its antigen remains unknown.

Germline trimming cut 6 bases from V and 4 bases from J; bases unmatched to any gene: 7. This CDR3 spans 15 amino acids. Germline V gene lookup returns CDR1 MNHEY and CDR2 SVGAGI. Repertoires were generated with immunoSEQ multiplex PCR, while TCRdb's copy carries only in-frame clones and drops some. Among about 120,000 clones, around 84% were seen once, and the ten largest hold 20% to 25%. This material consisted of peripheral blood, taken on day 0 of AZD1222 vaccination. The chain recombines TRBV6-5 with TRBJ1-1; 11 bases align to TRBD1. The clonotype originates from an adult in good health. CDR3 bases: TGTGCCAGCAGGCGGGACAGGGGGAGGGTCACTGAAGCTTTCTTT. It encodes CASRRDRGRVTEAFF.